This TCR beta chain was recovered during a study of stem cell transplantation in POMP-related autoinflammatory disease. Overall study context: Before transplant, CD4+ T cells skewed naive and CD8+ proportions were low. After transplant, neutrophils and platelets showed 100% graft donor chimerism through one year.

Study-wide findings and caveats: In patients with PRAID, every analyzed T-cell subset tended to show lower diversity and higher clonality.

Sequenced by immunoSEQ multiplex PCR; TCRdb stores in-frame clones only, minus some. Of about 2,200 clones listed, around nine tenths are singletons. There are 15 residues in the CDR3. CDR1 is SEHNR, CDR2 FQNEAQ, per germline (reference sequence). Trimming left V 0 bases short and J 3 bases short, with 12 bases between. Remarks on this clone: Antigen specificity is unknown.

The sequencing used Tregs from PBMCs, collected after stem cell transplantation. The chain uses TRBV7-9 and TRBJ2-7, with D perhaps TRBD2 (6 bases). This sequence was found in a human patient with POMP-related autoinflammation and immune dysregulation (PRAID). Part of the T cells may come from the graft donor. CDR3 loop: CASSLAGQGGYEQYF. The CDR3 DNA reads TGTGCCAGCAGCTTAGCGGGTCAGGGAGGCTACGAGCAGTACTTC.